This TCR beta chain was recorded in a study of blood T cell repertoires in COVID-19. Turning to the study itself: Material from acute and convalescent COVID-19 was sourced from the United States, Italy and Spain. T cells, B-cell-depleted T cells, or PBMCs supplied cDNA or gDNA.

In the study's own analysis: Researchers report that nucleated cell counts were estimated from reference gene primer amplification. Some clones are missing from TCRdb's copy, which holds only in-frame ones; the method was immunoSEQ multiplex PCR. V, J and clone size were drawn from that table, and D and trimming were deduced from the DNA. The sample includes some 160,000 clones, 79% of them seen just once. Trimming took off 4 bases at V and 3 bases at J, with 16 bases between the two ends. The length of the CDR3 is 16 residues. Germline V gives CDR1 SGHTA, CDR2 FQGNSA. The source is a man in his fifties or sixties with active or convalescent COVID-19. The sequenced sample was peripheral blood. The chain recombines TRBV7-2 with TRBJ2-1; D is possibly TRBD2 (6 bases). CDR3 DNA sequence: TGTGCCAGCAGCTACGCCGGGACTTTTATCTACAATGAGCAGTTCTTC. It translates to CASSYAGTFIYNEQFF.